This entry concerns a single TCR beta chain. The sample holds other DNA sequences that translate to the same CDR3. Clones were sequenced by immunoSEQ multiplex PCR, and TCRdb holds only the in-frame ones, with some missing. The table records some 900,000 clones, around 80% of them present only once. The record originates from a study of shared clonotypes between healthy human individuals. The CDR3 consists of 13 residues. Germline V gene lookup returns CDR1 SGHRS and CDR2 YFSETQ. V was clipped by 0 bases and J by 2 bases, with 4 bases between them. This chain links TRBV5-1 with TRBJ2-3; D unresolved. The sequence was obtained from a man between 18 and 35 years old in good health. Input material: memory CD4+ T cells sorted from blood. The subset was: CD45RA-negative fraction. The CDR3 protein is CASSLGTTDTQYF. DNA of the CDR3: TGCGCCAGCAGCTTGGGCACCACAGATACGCAGTATTTT.